This T cell receptor (beta chain) is drawn from a study of cytomegalovirus exposure and HLA in healthy donors. Study outcomes and limitations: Reportedly, cytomegalovirus status was diagnosed with high sensitivity and specificity.

As concerns this clone: Its matching antigen is unknown.

The CDR3 covers 16 residues. From germline, CDR1 is KGHSH and CDR2 LQKENI. Trimming stripped 5 bases from V and 2 bases from J, with 16 bases between. The repertoire was sequenced with immunoSEQ multiplex PCR; TCRdb's copy has only in-frame clones and lacks some. This sample yields fewer than 400,000 clones, of which approximately 91% are seen a single time; 0.9% to 1% belongs to the top ten. This clonotype was obtained from a man aged 25 to 40 in good health and CMV-seronegative. The material sequenced was PBMCs. The rearrangement links TRBV18 to TRBJ1-3; D call uncertain. Written as DNA, the CDR3 is TGTGCCAGCTCATCCATTGAGGGTTCTCCTGGAAACACCATATATTTT. Protein: CASSSIEGSPGNTIYF.